This T cell receptor (beta chain) appears in the sequencing data of a study of shared clonotypes between healthy human individuals. The CDR3 contains 19 residues. CDR1 is SGHAT and CDR2 is FQNNGV in the germline V gene. The J segment lost 7 bases and the V segment lost 1 base, leaving 17 bases of the junction unmatched. Here immunoSEQ multiplex PCR was the method, and the copy in TCRdb shows in-frame clones only, minus some. Among 100,000 to 120,000 clones listed, about 62% were seen once. Study conclusions and caveats: Compared with clonotypes that all four donors shared, non-shared clonotypes had lower generation probabilities.

Concerning this clone itself: The antigen remains undetermined.

J is TRBJ2-1 and V is TRBV11-2; 9 bases map to TRBD2. This TCR was recovered from a woman in her 30s in good health. The specimen was memory CD8+ T cells sorted from blood. Indicated subset: CD45RO+ cells pooled with CCR7-negative TemRA cells. CDR3 amino acids: CASSLALKLAGLEWNEQFF. CDR3 DNA sequence: TGTGCCAGCAGCTTAGCCCTTAAGCTAGCGGGATTAGAATGGAATGAGCAGTTCTTC.